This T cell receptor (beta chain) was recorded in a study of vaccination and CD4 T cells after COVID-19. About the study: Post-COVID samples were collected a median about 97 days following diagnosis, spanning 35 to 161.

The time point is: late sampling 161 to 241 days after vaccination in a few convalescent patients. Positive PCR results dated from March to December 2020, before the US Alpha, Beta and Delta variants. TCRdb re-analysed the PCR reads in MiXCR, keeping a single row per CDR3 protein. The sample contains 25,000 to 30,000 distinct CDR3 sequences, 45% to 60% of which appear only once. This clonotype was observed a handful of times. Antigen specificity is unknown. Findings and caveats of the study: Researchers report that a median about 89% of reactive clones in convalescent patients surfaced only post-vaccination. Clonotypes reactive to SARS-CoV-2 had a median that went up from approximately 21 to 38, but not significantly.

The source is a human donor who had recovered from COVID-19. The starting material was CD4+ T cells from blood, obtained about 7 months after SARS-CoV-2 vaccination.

This CDR3 reads CAISESSGGYGYTF. The CDR3 DNA follows: TGTGCCATCAGTGAGTCCTCAGGGGGCTATGGCTACACCTTC. The chain links TRBV10-3 to TRBJ1-2, with 7 bases lining up with TRBD1. V lost 0 bases to trimming and J lost 4 bases; unmatched junction nucleotides: 2. The CDR3 contains 14 residues. CDR1 and CDR2 (germline): ENHRY, SYGVKD.